These T cell receptor beta chains were read from a single sample in a study of T-cell memory formation after mild COVID-19. Each CDR3 protein gets one entry after TCRdb re-called the 5' RACE reads with MiXCR. The repertoire holds 470,000 or so distinct CDR3 sequences, 15% to 20% seen once, with roughly 12% in the top ten. Sequencing was done on a sample of PBMCs or a T cell subset sorted from them (not recorded which). The receptor set was obtained from an adult woman who had mild COVID-19 (a few samples of this study predate the infection). Cell type and time point are not known. Both conserved end residues are part of each CDR3. A D gene is named only where the DNA matches it firmly. Part of the rows lack a size; the others show once, few, many or a class for expanded clones.

TRBD2 | TRBJ2-7 | - | TRBV5-1 | CASSMGTSAAYEQYF | TGCGCCAGCAGTATGGGGACTAGCGCCGCCTACGAGCAGTACTTC
- | TRBJ1-5 | - | TRBV4-2 | CASRGEYSNQPQHF | TGTGCCAGTCGAGGGGAGTATAGCAATCAGCCCCAGCATTTT
- | TRBJ1-2 | - | TRBV10-3 | CAISESDGYYGYTF | TGTGCCATCAGTGAGTCAGACGGATACTATGGCTACACCTTC
- | TRBJ1-2 | - | TRBV4-2 | CASSRGGASYTF | TGTGCCAGCAGTCGCGGGGGGGCGAGCTACACCTTC
- | TRBJ2-3 | few | TRBV12-3/TRBV12-4 | CASSSVGTDTQYF | TGTGCCAGCAGTTCCGTAGGAACAGATACGCAGTATTTT
TRBD2 | TRBJ2-7 | few | TRBV20-1 | CSATNLAGGPYEQYF | TGCAGTGCTACCAACCTAGCGGGAGGGCCATACGAGCAGTACTTC
- | TRBJ2-7 | few | TRBV5-6 | CASSARPGLYEQYF | TGTGCCAGCAGCGCCCGACCGGGCCTCTACGAGCAGTACTTC
TRBD2 | TRBJ2-1 | many | TRBV5-1 | CASSLGPRIAGVGEQFF | TGCGCCAGCAGCTTGGGCCCCCGGATCGCGGGGGTGGGTGAGCAGTTCTTC
TRBD2 | TRBJ2-5 | - | TRBV7-2 | CASSRRLAGSPEGETQYF | TGTGCCAGCAGCAGACGACTAGCGGGATCACCCGAGGGGGAGACCCAGTACTTC
TRBD2 | TRBJ2-7 | - | TRBV6-5 | CASNRQRGAFSYEQYF | TGTGCCAGCAATAGACAGCGGGGGGCCTTCTCCTACGAGCAGTACTTC
TRBD1 | TRBJ2-7 | many | TRBV19 | CASSTRAGQGNSYEQYF | TGTGCCAGTAGTACACGCGCGGGACAGGGAAATTCCTACGAGCAGTACTTC
- | TRBJ2-7 | - | TRBV18 | CASSSARGTYEQYF | TGTGCCAGCTCATCAGCCCGGGGGACCTACGAGCAGTACTTC
- | TRBJ2-7 | - | TRBV30 | CAWSSGFEPYEQYF | TGTGCCTGGAGTTCAGGATTTGAGCCCTACGAGCAGTACTTC
- | TRBJ1-3 | - | TRBV2 | CASSGRRGNTIYF | TGTGCCAGCAGTGGCAGAAGGGGAAACACCATATATTTT
- | TRBJ2-3 | few | TRBV24-1 | CATSDGTVTDTQYF | TGTGCCACCAGTGATGGGACCGTCACAGATACGCAGTATTTT
TRBD1 | TRBJ1-1 | - | TRBV5-4 | CASSLLQGSGTEAFF | TGTGCCAGCAGCTTATTACAGGGGAGCGGCACTGAAGCTTTCTTT
TRBD2 | TRBJ2-1 | few | TRBV20-1 | CSALSGRPGNEQFF | TGCAGTGCTCTTAGCGGGAGGCCGGGAAATGAGCAGTTCTTC
- | TRBJ1-2 | few | TRBV7-9 | CASTIQGINYGYTF | TGTGCCAGCACCATCCAGGGTATTAACTATGGCTACACCTTC
TRBD1 | TRBJ2-7 | - | TRBV12-3/TRBV12-4 | CASSSFGTGNEQYF | TGTGCCAGCAGTTCCTTTGGGACAGGGAACGAGCAGTACTTC
TRBD2 | TRBJ2-3 | - | TRBV6-4 | CASSDTTSGSSTDTQYF | TGTGCCAGCAGTGATACGACTAGCGGATCTAGCACAGATACGCAGTATTTT
- | TRBJ2-1 | - | TRBV4-2 | CASSSSGQASYNEQFF | TGTGCCAGCAGCAGTAGCGGCCAAGCCTCCTACAATGAGCAGTTCTTC
- | TRBJ2-2 | - | TRBV5-1 | CASSLALSTGELFF | TGCGCCAGCAGCTTGGCTTTGTCCACCGGGGAGCTGTTTTTT
TRBD1 | TRBJ1-5 | few | TRBV24-1 | CATSGTGQGSIEPQHF | TGTGCCACCAGTGGCACGGGACAGGGGAGTATTGAGCCCCAGCATTTT
TRBD1 | TRBJ1-2 | few | TRBV10-3 | CAISEGTGNYGYTF | TGTGCCATCAGTGAGGGGACAGGGAACTATGGCTACACCTTC
TRBD2 | TRBJ2-1 | once | TRBV7-9 | CASRSTSGGTYNEQFF | TGTGCCAGCAGATCGACTAGCGGGGGTACCTACAATGAGCAGTTCTTC
- | TRBJ2-7 | - | TRBV9 | CASSVFETGTNEQYF | TGTGCCAGCAGCGTATTCGAGACAGGAACCAACGAGCAGTACTTC
TRBD2 | TRBJ2-5 | - | TRBV7-6 | CASSTMSGGTETQYF | TGTGCCAGCAGCACCATGTCGGGAGGGACGGAGACCCAGTACTTC
TRBD1 | TRBJ1-2 | - | TRBV27 | CASSRGQAGGYTF | TGTGCCAGCAGTCGCGGACAGGCGGGCGGCTACACCTTC
- | TRBJ1-2 | - | TRBV29-1 | CSVVPGHSGDYGYTF | TGCAGCGTGGTACCGGGACACTCCGGAGACTATGGCTACACCTTC
TRBD1 | TRBJ2-6 | - | TRBV5-1 | CASSSTPGQLTSGANVLTF | TGCGCCAGCAGCTCAACCCCGGGACAGCTAACCTCTGGGGCCAACGTCCTGACTTTC
TRBD2 | TRBJ2-5 | once | TRBV7-7 | CASSLSLAGVVGETQYF | TGTGCTAGCAGCTTATCCCTAGCGGGAGTGGTGGGAGAGACCCAGTACTTC
- | TRBJ2-7 | - | TRBV24-1 | CATSDSDYYEQYF | TGTGCCACCAGTGATTCCGACTACTACGAGCAGTACTTC
TRBD1 | TRBJ2-5 | few | TRBV9 | CASNWGQEQETQYF | TGTGCCAGCAATTGGGGACAGGAACAAGAGACCCAGTACTTC
TRBD1 | TRBJ1-2 | few | TRBV12-3/TRBV12-4 | CASRLSTGSNYGYTF | TGTGCCAGCAGACTTTCGACAGGGTCTAACTATGGCTACACCTTC